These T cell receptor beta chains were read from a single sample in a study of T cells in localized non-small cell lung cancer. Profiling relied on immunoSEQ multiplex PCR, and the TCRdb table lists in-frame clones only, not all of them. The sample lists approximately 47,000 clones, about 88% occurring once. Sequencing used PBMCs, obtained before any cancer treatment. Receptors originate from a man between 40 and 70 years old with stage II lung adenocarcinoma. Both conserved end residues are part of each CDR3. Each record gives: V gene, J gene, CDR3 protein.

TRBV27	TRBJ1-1	CASSLSRDRSFEAFF
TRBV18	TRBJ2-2	CASSPTERSNTGELFF
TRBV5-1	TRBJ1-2	CASSPTGDYGYTF
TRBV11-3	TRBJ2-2	CASSLQSLPNTGELFF
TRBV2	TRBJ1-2	CASSEESLNLNYGYTF
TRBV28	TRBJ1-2	CASSSGTAYGYTF
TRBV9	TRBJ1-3	CASSVEGRNTIYF
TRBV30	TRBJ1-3	CAWSVGGAFSGNTIYF
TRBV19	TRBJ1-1	CASSLDSFYAEAFF
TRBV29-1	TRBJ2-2	CSVKSGGRIGELFF
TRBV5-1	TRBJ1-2	CASSSDIDYGYTF
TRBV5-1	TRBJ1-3	CASSADSSGNTIYF
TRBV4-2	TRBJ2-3	CASSHFRTDTQYF
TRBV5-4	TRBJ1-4	CASSLGKGAEKLFF
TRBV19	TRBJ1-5	CASSRLAVSGTGEDNGQPQHF
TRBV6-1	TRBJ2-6	CASSEDSSGANVLTF
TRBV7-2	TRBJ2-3	CASSLPGLAPVAQYF
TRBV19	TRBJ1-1	CASTLTGVFTEAFF
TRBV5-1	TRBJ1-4	CASSLETGREEKLFF
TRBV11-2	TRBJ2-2	CASSIRGGNAGELFF
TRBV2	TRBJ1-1	CASSEGRGDTEAFF
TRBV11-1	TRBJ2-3	CASSVYTDTQYF
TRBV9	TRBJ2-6	CASSPSRSSGANVLTF
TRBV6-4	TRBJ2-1	CASSVMRGNEQFF
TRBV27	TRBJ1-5	CASRGTALNQPQHF
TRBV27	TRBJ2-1	CASSLSGAYNEQFF
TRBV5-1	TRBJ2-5	CASSVGQIQETQYF
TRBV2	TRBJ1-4	CASSDPARQGAEKLFF
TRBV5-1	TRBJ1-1	CASSFSTNTEAFF
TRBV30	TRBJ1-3	CASSLGGRGSIGNTIYF
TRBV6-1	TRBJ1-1	CASSEGGAGGYEAFF
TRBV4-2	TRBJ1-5	CASSRDWVSNQPQHF
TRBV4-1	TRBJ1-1	CASSPMTGSGTEAFF
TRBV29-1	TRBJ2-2	CSASGGNTGELFF
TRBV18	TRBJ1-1	CASSPRVGGAGAEAFF
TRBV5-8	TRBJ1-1	CASSPQGSSNTEAFF
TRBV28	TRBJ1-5	CASSSPRGQQRQPQHF
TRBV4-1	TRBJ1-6	CASSQYGEQGTSYNSPLHF
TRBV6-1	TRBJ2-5	CASSEMGGLQETQYF
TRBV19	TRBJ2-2	CASSIRTGTAGTGELFF
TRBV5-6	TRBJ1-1	CASSLDNTEAFF
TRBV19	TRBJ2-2	CASSIGGVTGELFF
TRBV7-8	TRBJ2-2	CASSLYRGNTGELFF
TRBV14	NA	CASSQYGPYEQYF
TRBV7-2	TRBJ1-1	CASSSPNGGGVAFF
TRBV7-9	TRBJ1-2	CASSLDRQASAGYTF
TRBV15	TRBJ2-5	CATSRDQGGRETQYF
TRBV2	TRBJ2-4	CASAQGRRGKNIQYF
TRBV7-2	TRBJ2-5	CASSLARTSGGLETQYF
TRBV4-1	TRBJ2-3	CASSQDSGGYTDTQYF
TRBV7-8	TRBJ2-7	CASSEGGPNEQYF
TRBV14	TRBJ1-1	CASSQDRLNTEAFF